The 25 T cell receptor beta chains below come from one sample, sequenced in a study of blood T cells in healthy people across ages. A J-beta primer mix and a sample-barcoded 5' primer were used in a second PCR of roughly 6 to 11 cycles. One entry per CDR3 protein, called by TCRdb with MiXCR from the 5' RACE reads. The repertoire holds 650,000 to 1,000,000 distinct CDR3 sequences, with around 34% as singletons. Sequences were obtained from blood. Receptors originate from a man aged 18 to 30 in good health.

V gene TRBV20-1 combines with J gene TRBJ2-2; D remains unclear. Germline-derived CDR1 and CDR2 are DFQATT and SNEGSKA (reference sequence). The CDR3 is 13 residues long. Trimming left V 7 bases short and J 0 bases short, with 9 bases between. DNA for the CDR3: TGCAGTGTGGCAGGCCCGAACACCGGGGAGCTGTTTTTT. This sequence encodes CSVAGPNTGELFF.

This clonotype has just a few counts. The V gene is TRBV25-1, the J gene TRBJ2-1; TRBD1 matches at 7 bases. The CDR3 loop spans 12 amino acids. The junction had 6 bases not matched to a gene; V was cut back by 2 bases and J by 14 bases. Germline CDR1 reads MGHDK; CDR2 reads SYGVNS. CDR3 loop: CASSETGAFKFF. As DNA, the CDR3 is TGTGCCAGCAGTGAAACAGGGGCCTTTAAGTTCTTC. Together with reference TRBV25-1 and TRBJ2-1, the CDR3 gives the full variable domain: EADIYQTPRYLVIGTGKKITLECSQTMGHDKMYWYQQDPGMELHLIHYSYGVNSTEKGDLSSESTVSRIRTEHFPLTLESARPSHTSQYLCASSETGAFKFFGPGTRLTVL.

V and J are TRBV30 and TRBJ2-5; 7 positions match TRBD1. Trimming removed 4 bases from V and 1 base from J; junction bases left unmatched: 6. The CDR3 is made up of 14 amino acids. Germline lookup yields CDR1 GTSNPN and CDR2 SVGIG (reference sequence). In DNA form, the CDR3 reads TGTGCCTGGACCCGTGGGACAGCCCAAGAGACCCAGTACTTC. Encoded protein: CAWTRGTAQETQYF. The whole variable domain, remainder taken from reference TRBV30 and TRBJ2-5, is SQTIHQWPATLVQPVGSPLSLECTVEGTSNPNLYWYRQAAGRGLQLLFYSVGIGQISSEVPQNLSASRPQDRQFILSSKKLLLSDSGFYLCAWTRGTAQETQYFGPGTRLLVL.

This clonotype was detected many times. The rearrangement uses TRBV12-3 or TRBV12-4 and TRBJ2-1, with TRBD2 matching over 9 bases. The CDR3 is made up of 15 amino acids. V was pared by 5 bases and J by 7 bases, with 9 bases of the junction left unmatched. CDR3 in amino acids: CASSPFGGGANEQFF. The CDR3 bases are TGTGCCAGCAGTCCTTTTGGCGGGGGGGCGAATGAGCAGTTCTTC.

This clonotype turned up a few times. The rearrangement uses TRBV12-3 or TRBV12-4 and TRBJ2-7, with a possible D match to TRBD1 (6 bases). Trimming cost V 5 bases and J 0 bases, with 14 bases left between them. The CDR3 contains 15 residues. For the CDR3, the DNA is TGTGCCAGCAGTCCTGGACAGTCCAGCTCCTACGAGCAGTACTTC. This translates into CASSPGQSSSYEQYF.

The chain combines TRBV29-1 with TRBJ2-2; D unresolved. The V end was cut by 3 bases, the J end by 3 bases, with 8 bases between. Per the germline V gene, CDR1 is SQVTM and CDR2 is ANQGSEA. This CDR3 is 13 amino acids long. In DNA, the CDR3 is TGCAGCGTTGACCGTCCGGACACCGGGGAGCTGTTTTTT. Translated: CSVDRPDTGELFF.

This clonotype was observed a few times. This clone may be a read error of a much larger clone one base away. The V gene is TRBV7-2, the J gene TRBJ2-7, with D tentatively TRBD1 or TRBD2 (5 bases each). The ends were cut back, 6 bases at V and 7 bases at J, with 22 bases in the middle. The CDR3 has 15 residues. The germline CDR1 and CDR2 sequences are SGHTA and FQGNSA. The chain's CDR3 is CASRNRDGAYNEQYF. DNA for the CDR3: TGTGCCAGCAGGAACCGGGACGGCGCCTACAATGAGCAGTACTTC.

A single count supports this clonotype. One end of the junction varies from germline; a read error may be responsible. The chain uses TRBV27 and TRBJ2-3, with unresolved D. CDR1 and CDR2 (germline): MNHEY, SMNVEV (reference sequence). This CDR3 spans 11 amino acids. The CDR3 reads CASGPTDTLYF. CDR3 in DNA: TGTGCCAGCGGGCCCACAGATACGCTGTATTTT.

The chain joins TRBV5-1 to TRBJ2-1; TRBD2 matches 9 bases. This CDR3 contains 18 residues. Trimming removed 5 bases from V and 0 bases from J; junction bases left unmatched: 12. Germline assignment: CDR1 SGHRS and CDR2 YFSETQ. This CDR3 is CASRERAGGLSSYNEQFF. The CDR3 DNA reads TGCGCCAGCAGGGAGAGAGCGGGGGGCCTTAGCTCCTACAATGAGCAGTTCTTC.

The chain links TRBV28 to TRBJ1-2, with 7 bases identical to TRBD1. The V and J ends lost 5 bases and 3 bases, in that order; junction bases with no gene match: 6. The CDR3 has 14 amino acids. Per germline, CDR1 MDHEN and CDR2 SYDVKM. The CDR3 protein is CASSPPGQYYGYTF. The DNA of the CDR3 is TGTGCCAGCAGTCCCCCGGGACAGTACTATGGCTACACCTTC.

V is TRBV2 and J is TRBJ1-6; perhaps TRBD1 as D (5 bases). This CDR3 is built from 13 residues. Trimming left V 9 bases short and J 4 bases short, with 10 bases between. Germline V gene lookup returns CDR1 SNHLY and CDR2 FYNNEI. In DNA, the CDR3 is TGTGCCAGGCGGGGCCGATATAATTCACCCCTCCACTTT. Amino acid sequence: CARRGRYNSPLHF.

The V and J genes are TRBV20-1 and TRBJ2-5; maybe TRBD1 (5 bases). Germline CDR1 reads DFQATT; CDR2 reads SNEGSKA (reference sequence). Trimming pared 0 bases from V and 5 bases from J, leaving 13 bases between. CDR3 length equals 14 residues. The CDR3: CSAREPGRWETQYF. CDR3 coding DNA: TGCAGTGCTAGAGAGCCAGGGCGATGGGAGACCCAGTACTTC.

V usage is TRBV2 and J usage is TRBJ2-3, with 7 nucleotides matching TRBD2. J was trimmed by 10 bases and V by 0 bases; bases with no gene match: 7. This CDR3 region has 14 residues. The germline gives CDR1 SNHLY, CDR2 FYNNEI. The CDR3: CASSEAFGLVAQYF. As DNA, the CDR3 is TGTGCCAGCAGTGAAGCGTTCGGACTAGTCGCGCAGTATTTT.

As regards this clonotype: One end of the junction is discordant with germline, which a read error may explain. The chain is built from TRBV5-1 and TRBJ1-1; 7 bases line up with TRBD1. The CDR3 contains 16 residues. Germline V gene data show CDR1 as SGHRS and CDR2 as YFSETQ. CDR3 in amino acids: CVSSPEGAPLNTEAFF. The CDR3 coding sequence is TGCGTCAGCAGCCCCGAGGGGGCGCCCCTGAACACTGAAGCTTTCTTT.

The J gene is TRBJ2-3, the V gene TRBV5-1; 9 bases match TRBD2. The CDR3 totals 17 residues. The germline gives CDR1 SGHRS, CDR2 YFSETQ. Trimming cost V 0 bases and J 0 bases; bases outside gene matches: 5. The DNA for the CDR3 is TGCGCCAGCAGCTTGGCCGCAACTAGCGGGAGCACAGATACGCAGTATTTT. Its protein is CASSLAATSGSTDTQYF.

The V gene is TRBV15, the J gene TRBJ2-2, with 8 bases that match TRBD2. V lost 0 bases and J lost 0; bases outside the gene matches: 9. Per the germline V gene, CDR1 is LNHNV and CDR2 is YYDKDF (reference sequence). This CDR3 comprises 19 residues. Here the CDR3 DNA reads TGTGCCACCAGCAGAGATCAAAATAGCGGGGAAACGAACACCGGGGAGCTGTTTTTT. Protein sequence: CATSRDQNSGETNTGELFF. Drawing the rest from reference TRBV15 and TRBJ2-2, the complete variable domain is DAMVIQNPRYQVTQFGKPVTLSCSQTLNHNVMYWYQQKSSQAPKLLFHYYDKDFNNEADTPDNFQSRRPNTSFCFLDIRSPGLGDTAMYLCATSRDQNSGETNTGELFFGEGSRLTVL.

The rearrangement uses TRBV7-2 and TRBJ2-1, with 12 bases that match TRBD2. The CDR3 is made up of 17 amino acids. V trimming: 5 bases; J trimming: 1 base; junction bases outside the gene matches: 6. Germline lookup yields CDR1 SGHTA and CDR2 FQGNSA. The CDR3 DNA reads TGTGCCAGCAGCCTTCGGACTAGCGGGGTATCCTACAATGAGCAGTTCTTC. Its protein is CASSLRTSGVSYNEQFF.

This clonotype has a handful of counts. The gene calls are TRBV5-1 and TRBJ2-4; the match to TRBD2 covers 10 bases. V trimming: 1 base; J trimming: 1 base; junction bases outside the gene matches: 8. The CDR3 is 18 amino acids. Per germline, CDR1 SGHRS and CDR2 YFSETQ. The CDR3 sequence: CASSLSGGDGGAKNIQYF. The CDR3, as DNA: TGCGCCAGCAGCTTGAGCGGGGGGGATGGCGGTGCCAAAAACATTCAGTACTTC.

The chain combines TRBV5-1 with TRBJ2-7, with D tentatively TRBD1 (6 bases). Trimming removed 2 bases from V and 7 bases from J, with 19 bases in between. CDR1 and CDR2 (germline): SGHRS, YFSETQ. This CDR3 is built from 15 residues. The CDR3 coding sequence is TGCGCCAGCAGCTTAAACCGGGACATCTACAATGAGCAGTACTTC. Amino acids: CASSLNRDIYNEQYF.

This sequence joins TRBV29-1 and TRBJ2-1; 11 positions match TRBD2. The germline gives CDR1 SQVTM, CDR2 ANQGSEA. This CDR3 is built from 13 residues. The V and J ends lost 7 bases and 10 bases, in that order; junction bases with no gene match: 9. CDR3 sequence: CSGAGTSGIEQFF. In nucleotides, the CDR3 is TGCAGCGGGGCCGGGACTAGCGGAATCGAGCAGTTCTTC.

This clonotype has more than one count but fewer than ten. The J gene is TRBJ2-4, the V gene TRBV2; D may be TRBD1 or TRBD2 (5 bases each). CDR3 size: 14 residues. The germline V gene has CDR1 SNHLY and CDR2 FYNNEI. V shed 5 bases and J shed 2 bases, with 10 bases lying between them. CDR3 protein: CASSREGPKNIQYF. CDR3 bases: TGTGCCAGCAGTAGAGAGGGACCCAAAAACATTCAGTACTTC.

The rearrangement links TRBV7-6 to TRBJ2-4; 9 nucleotides align to TRBD2. The germline V gene has CDR1 SGHVS and CDR2 FNYEAQ. The trim removed 2 bases at V and 13 bases at J, leaving 15 bases unmatched. The CDR3 covers 16 residues. CDR3 protein: CASSLPASGASYGQYF. CDR3 nucleotides: TGTGCCAGCAGCTTACCGGCTAGCGGGGCTTCTTACGGGCAGTACTTC. Based on the CDR3 plus reference TRBV7-6 and TRBJ2-4, the full variable domain is GAGVSQSPRYKVTKRGQDVALRCDPISGHVSLYWYRQALGQGPEFLTYFNYEAQQDKSGLPNDRFSAERPEGSISTLTIQRTEQRDSAMYRCASSLPASGASYGQYFGAGTRLSVL.

The gene calls are TRBV6-1 and TRBJ2-7, with 7 bases lining up with TRBD1. V shed 6 bases and J 2 bases; nucleotides not matched to a gene: 13. This CDR3 has 16 amino acids. Germline V lookup: CDR1 MNHNS, CDR2 SASEGT. The CDR3 region is CASRATTGTEPYEQYF. The CDR3 DNA follows: TGTGCCAGCAGGGCTACTACCGGGACAGAGCCCTACGAGCAGTACTTC.

This clonotype was observed a single time. This rearrangement joins TRBV7-9 to TRBJ1-2; D remains ambiguous. The CDR3 spans 17 residues. V was shortened by 1 base and J by 0 bases, with 15 bases between the two germline ends. Germline CDR1 and CDR2: SEHNR and FQNEAQ (reference sequence). The CDR3 coding sequence is TGTGCCAGCAGCTTAGAGGGCAAGACTTTAGCTAACTATGGCTACACCTTC. Amino acid sequence: CASSLEGKTLANYGYTF.

This clonotype was seen at least ten times. The chain joins TRBV4-1 to TRBJ1-1; D is undetermined. In germline, CDR1 is MGHRA, CDR2 YSYEKL. CDR3 size: 13 residues. Trimming stripped 5 bases from V and 0 bases from J, with 7 bases between. The CDR3: CASSVHMNTEAFF. The CDR3, as DNA: TGCGCCAGCAGCGTCCACATGAACACTGAAGCTTTCTTT.